This entry concerns a single TCR beta chain. This clonotype was picked up a small number of times. No antigen is known for it. Per-base quality was not reported, and no clone a single base away is much larger than it. The data derive from a study of human T cells and chemical hapten exposure (dated by TCRdb to the early 2020s). General notes on the study: For sensitization, 2% DPC in acetone was applied to a roughly 2 cm by roughly 2 cm area of upper inner arm skin. Weekly therapeutic DPC doses were additionally applied to the scalp of patients throughout the roughly 24-week study period. Libraries were combined into a pool for sequencing, and differences in TCR yield between samples came mainly from small differences in library volumes within the pool. Blood for TCR sequencing was provided by twenty-nine alopecia patients at one to four time points (pre-sensitization, 2, 6 and 24 weeks). Patient blood was sampled pre-sensitization (week 0) and at 2, 6 and about 24 weeks after DPC sensitization. Patch testing was performed on the upper back with Finn chambers containing 0.01% DPC, and the patch tests were scored after 6 days according to International Contact Dermatitis Research Group standards. Alopecia areata with under or over 50% scalp involvement, alopecia totalis and alopecia universalis were represented in the patient cohort, which was mostly female. This study followed changes in the peripheral blood TCR repertoire in vivo during primary and secondary sensitization of alopecia patients to the hapten diphenylcyclopropenone (DPC). The research as a whole found: The number of TCRs above 1 in 1000 frequency did not change with DPC sensitization; there was no evidence of global repertoire structure alterations. Because every patient had alopecia, a presumed autoimmune disease, the patients' immune response might differ from that of healthy individuals. Patch test score correlated positively with the number of PT1 expanded TCRs, reaching significance at thresholds 8, 16 and 32 but not at 4. Repeated subsampling changed both the strength of the expansion versus patch-test correlation and the threshold at which that correlation became significant. Significantly more large CDR3 similarity clusters were formed by expanded TCRs than by pre-sensitization or healthy control sets, consistent with antigen-driven responses.

Libraries were prepared through RACE. TCRdb shows the sequencer as NextSeq 500. During library preparation, unique molecular identifiers were attached to individual cDNA molecules so that TCRs could be counted in a quantitative, reproducible way. Both TCR alpha and TCR beta chains were sequenced from each blood RNA sample. In the original analysis: Samples had a median of roughly 100,000 TCRs, with a range from about 20,000 to 690,600. The Decombinator software suite was used to annotate V, J and CDR3 in the TCR reads. For the PS versus PT1 abundance plots, all samples were subsampled to the same number of TCRs (28,000). TCRs were defined as expanded if absent before sensitization and observed at least eight times at the 2-week time point. The public sequencing data were trimmed at Q25 with fastp and processed into clonotypes with MiXCR by TCRdb, which kept only in-frame beta chains. Identical CDR3 proteins give one entry, which carries the most common genes and DNA. TCRdb, not the original authors, processed these V and J calls. Across this sample there are more than 300,000 distinct CDR3 sequences, with approximately 5% seen only once. The ten largest clones add up to less than 9% of the sample.

The time point label, read with the paper, signifies: pre-sensitization, week 0. The treatment or condition label for this specimen denotes: therapeutic diphenylcyclopropenone sensitization with weekly scalp DPC. At each patch-test visit, blood was drawn before the patch test was applied. To be eligible, patients had to be aged 18 to 70, diagnosed with alopecia and judged suitable for DPC therapy, while pregnant patients were excluded. Total RNA was extracted from unfractionated whole blood collected in Tempus Blood RNA tubes. This sequence was found in a woman aged 18-29 years with alopecia areata. Some clones in this sample may be carry-over from other donors' samples. The sequencing here drew on whole blood, taken in connection with sensitization to the hapten diphenylcyclopropenone (DPC).

CDR3 reads: CASSPSSTVTVTNTEAFF. DNA sequence: TGTGCCAGCAGTCCCTCGTCGACAGTGACAGTGACAAACACTGAAGCTTTCTTT. The chain couples TRBV6-6 to TRBJ1-1; the best D guess is TRBD1, with 5 bases matching. Inclusive of the bounding cysteine and phenylalanine, the CDR3 is 18 residues long. Here the CDR3 DNA is all that survives: 54 bases in frame from base 1. Deletion took 5 bases off V and 2 bases off J, with a span of 24 bases between the germline ends. As encoded in the germline V gene (reference sequence), CDR1 is MNHNY while CDR2 is SVGAGI.